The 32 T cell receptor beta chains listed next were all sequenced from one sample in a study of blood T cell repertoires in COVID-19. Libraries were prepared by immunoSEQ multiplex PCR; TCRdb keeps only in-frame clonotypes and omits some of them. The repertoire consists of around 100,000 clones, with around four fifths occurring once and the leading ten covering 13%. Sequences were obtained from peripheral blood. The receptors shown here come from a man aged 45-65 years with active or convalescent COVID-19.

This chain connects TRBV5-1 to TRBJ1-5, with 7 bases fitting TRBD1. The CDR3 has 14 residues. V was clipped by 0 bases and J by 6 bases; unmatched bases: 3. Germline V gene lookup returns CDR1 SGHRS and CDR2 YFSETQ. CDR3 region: CASSLGTGGQPQHF. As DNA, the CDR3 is TGCGCCAGCAGCTTGGGGACAGGCGGTCAGCCCCAGCATTTT.

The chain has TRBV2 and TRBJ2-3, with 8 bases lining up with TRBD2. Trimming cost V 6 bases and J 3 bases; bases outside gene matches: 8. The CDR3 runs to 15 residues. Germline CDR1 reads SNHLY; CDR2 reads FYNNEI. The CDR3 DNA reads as TGTGCCAGCAGGCCGGGACTAGAAGGGACAGATACGCAGTATTTT. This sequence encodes CASRPGLEGTDTQYF.

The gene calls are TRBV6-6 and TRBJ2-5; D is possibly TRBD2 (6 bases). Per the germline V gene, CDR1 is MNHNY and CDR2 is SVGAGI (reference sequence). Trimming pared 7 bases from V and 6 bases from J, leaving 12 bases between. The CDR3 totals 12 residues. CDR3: CASTGGSKTQYF. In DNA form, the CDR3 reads TGTGCCAGCACCGGGGGTTCTAAGACCCAGTACTTC.

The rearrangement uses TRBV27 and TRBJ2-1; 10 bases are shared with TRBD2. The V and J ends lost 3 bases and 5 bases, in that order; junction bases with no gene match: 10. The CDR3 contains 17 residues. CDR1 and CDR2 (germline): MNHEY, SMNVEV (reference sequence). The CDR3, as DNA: TGTGCCAGCAGTTTCCTACTAGCGGGAAAGAGCGACAATGAGCAGTTCTTC. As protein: CASSFLLAGKSDNEQFF.

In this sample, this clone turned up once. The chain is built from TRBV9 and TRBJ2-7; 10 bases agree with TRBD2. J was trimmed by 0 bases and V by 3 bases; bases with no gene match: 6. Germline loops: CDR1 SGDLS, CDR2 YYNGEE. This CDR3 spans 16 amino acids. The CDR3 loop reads CASSEQSSGSSYEQYF. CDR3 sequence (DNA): TGTGCCAGCAGCGAGCAGTCTAGCGGGAGCTCCTACGAGCAGTACTTC. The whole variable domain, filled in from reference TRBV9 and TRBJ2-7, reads DSGVTQTPKHLITATGQRVTLRCSPRSGDLSVYWYQQSLDQGLQFLIQYYNGEERAKGNILERFSAQQFPDLHSELNLSSLELGDSALYFCASSEQSSGSSYEQYFGPGTRLTVT.

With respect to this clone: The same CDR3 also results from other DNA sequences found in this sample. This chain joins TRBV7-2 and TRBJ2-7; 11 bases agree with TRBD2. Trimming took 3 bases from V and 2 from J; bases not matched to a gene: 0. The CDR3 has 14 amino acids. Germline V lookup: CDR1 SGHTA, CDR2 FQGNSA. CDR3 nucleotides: TGTGCCAGCAGCTTGGGACTAGCGGCCTACGAGCAGTACTTC. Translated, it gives CASSLGLAAYEQYF. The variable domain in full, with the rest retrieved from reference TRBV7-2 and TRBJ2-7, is GAGVSQSPSNKVTEKGKDVELRCDPISGHTALYWYRQSLGQGLEFLIYFQGNSAPDKSGLPSDRFSAERTGGSVSTLTIQRTQQEDSAVYLCASSLGLAAYEQYFGPGTRLTVT.

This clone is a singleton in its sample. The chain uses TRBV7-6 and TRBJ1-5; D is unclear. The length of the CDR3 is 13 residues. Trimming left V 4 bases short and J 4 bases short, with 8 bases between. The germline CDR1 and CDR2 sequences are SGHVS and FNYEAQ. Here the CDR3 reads CASSSSGNQPQHF. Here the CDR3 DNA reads TGTGCCAGCAGCTCTAGTGGTAATCAGCCCCAGCATTTT.

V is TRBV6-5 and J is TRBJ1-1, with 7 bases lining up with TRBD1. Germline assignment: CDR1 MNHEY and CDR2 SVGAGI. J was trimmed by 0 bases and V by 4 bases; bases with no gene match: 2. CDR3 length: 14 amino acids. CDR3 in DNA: TGTGCCAGCAGTTCGACAGGGCTGAACACTGAAGCTTTCTTT. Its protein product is CASSSTGLNTEAFF.

CDR3: CASRPGTGSDTQYF. The DNA for the CDR3 is TGCGCCAGCAGGCCCGGGACAGGGTCAGATACGCAGTATTTT. The V and J genes are TRBV5-1 and TRBJ2-3; 9 nucleotides align to TRBD1. V shed 5 bases, J shed 4 bases, and the junction held 5 bases outside the gene matches. In germline, CDR1 is SGHRS, CDR2 YFSETQ. This CDR3 contains 14 residues. Combining the CDR3 with reference TRBV5-1 and TRBJ2-3 gives the whole variable domain KAGVTQTPRYLIKTRGQQVTLSCSPISGHRSVSWYQQTPGQGLQFLFEYFSETQRNKGNFPGRFSGRQFSNSRSEMNVSTLELGDSALYLCASRPGTGSDTQYFGPGTRLTVL.

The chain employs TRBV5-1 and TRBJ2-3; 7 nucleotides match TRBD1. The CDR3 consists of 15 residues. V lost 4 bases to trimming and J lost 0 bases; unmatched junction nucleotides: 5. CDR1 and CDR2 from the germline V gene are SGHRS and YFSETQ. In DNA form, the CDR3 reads TGCGCCAGCAGCCCTCGGGGACAGAGCACAGATACGCAGTATTTT. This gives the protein CASSPRGQSTDTQYF.

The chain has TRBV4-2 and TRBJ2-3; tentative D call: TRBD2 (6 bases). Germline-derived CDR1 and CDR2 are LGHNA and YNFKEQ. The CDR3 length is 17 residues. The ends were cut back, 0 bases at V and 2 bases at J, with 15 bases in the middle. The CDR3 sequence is CASSQDRLVGNTDTQYF. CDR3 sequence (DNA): TGTGCCAGCAGCCAAGATCGACTAGTTGGTAACACAGATACGCAGTATTTT.

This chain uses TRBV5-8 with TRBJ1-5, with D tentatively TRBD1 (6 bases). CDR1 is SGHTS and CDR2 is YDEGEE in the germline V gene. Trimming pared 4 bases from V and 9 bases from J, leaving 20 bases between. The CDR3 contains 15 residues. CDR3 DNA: TGTGCCAGCAGCGGGGGGGGGCTTCTTTATGGGCCCCAGCATTTT. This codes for CASSGGGLLYGPQHF.

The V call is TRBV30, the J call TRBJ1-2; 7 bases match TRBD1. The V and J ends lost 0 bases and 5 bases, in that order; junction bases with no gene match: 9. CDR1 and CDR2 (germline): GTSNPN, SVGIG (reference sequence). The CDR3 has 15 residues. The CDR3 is CAWSVLAGGGYGYTF. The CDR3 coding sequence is TGTGCCTGGAGTGTATTGGCAGGGGGTGGGTATGGCTACACCTTC.

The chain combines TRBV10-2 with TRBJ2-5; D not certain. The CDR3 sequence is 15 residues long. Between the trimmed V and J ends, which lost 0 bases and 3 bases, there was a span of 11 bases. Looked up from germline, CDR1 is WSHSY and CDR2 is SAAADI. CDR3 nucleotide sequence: TGCGCCAGCAGTGAGTCAATTCGGTTCGAAGAGACCCAGTACTTC. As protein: CASSESIRFEETQYF.

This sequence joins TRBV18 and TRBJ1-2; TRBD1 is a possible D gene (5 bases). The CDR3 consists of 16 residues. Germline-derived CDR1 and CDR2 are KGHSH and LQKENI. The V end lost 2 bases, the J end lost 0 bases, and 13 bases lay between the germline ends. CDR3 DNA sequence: TGTGCCAGCTCACCAACCCCAGGGCTAGCTAACTATGGCTACACCTTC. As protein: CASSPTPGLANYGYTF.

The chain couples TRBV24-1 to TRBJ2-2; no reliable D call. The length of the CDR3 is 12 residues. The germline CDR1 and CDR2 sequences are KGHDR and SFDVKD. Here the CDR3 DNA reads TGTGAGCGATACCCGAACACCGGGGAGCTGTTTTTT. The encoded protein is CERYPNTGELFF.

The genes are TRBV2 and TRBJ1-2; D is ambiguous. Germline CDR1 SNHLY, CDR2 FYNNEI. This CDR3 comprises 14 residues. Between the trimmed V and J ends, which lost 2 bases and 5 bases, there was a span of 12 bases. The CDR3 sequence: CASSENLPQYGYTF. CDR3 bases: TGTGCCAGCAGTGAAAATCTGCCCCAGTATGGCTACACCTTC.

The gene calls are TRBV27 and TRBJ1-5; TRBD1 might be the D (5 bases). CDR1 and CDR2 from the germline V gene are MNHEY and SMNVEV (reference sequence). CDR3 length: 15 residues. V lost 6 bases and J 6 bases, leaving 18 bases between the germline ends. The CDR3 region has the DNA TGTGCCAGCAGGGATAAGGGCAGGGAAGGTCAGCCCCAGCATTTT. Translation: CASRDKGREGQPQHF.

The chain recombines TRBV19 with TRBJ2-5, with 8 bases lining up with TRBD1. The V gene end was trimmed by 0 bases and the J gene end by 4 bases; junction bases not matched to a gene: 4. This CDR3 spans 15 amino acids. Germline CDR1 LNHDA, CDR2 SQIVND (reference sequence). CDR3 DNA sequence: TGTGCCAGTAGTATAGATGGCGGACAGGGAGAGACCCAGTACTTC. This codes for CASSIDGGQGETQYF.

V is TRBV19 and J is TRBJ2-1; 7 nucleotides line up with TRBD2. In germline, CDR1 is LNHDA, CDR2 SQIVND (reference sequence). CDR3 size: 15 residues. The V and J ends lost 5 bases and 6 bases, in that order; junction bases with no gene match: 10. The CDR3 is CASSFRLASGNEQFF. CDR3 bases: TGTGCCAGTAGTTTCAGACTAGCATCGGGCAATGAGCAGTTCTTC. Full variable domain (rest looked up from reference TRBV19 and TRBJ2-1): DGGITQSPKYLFRKEGQNVTLSCEQNLNHDAMYWYRQDPGQGLRLIYYSQIVNDFQKGDIAEGYSVSREKKESFPLTVTSAQKNPTAFYLCASSFRLASGNEQFFGPGTRLTVL.

The CDR3 spells CASSQRDSLADEQFF. The CDR3 bases are TGTGCCAGCAGCCAACGGGACTCCTTAGCGGATGAGCAGTTCTTC. V gene TRBV14 combines with J gene TRBJ2-1; weak D call: TRBD2 (6 bases). Deletions cut 2 bases from V and 8 bases from J, with 16 bases between. CDR3 length: 15 residues. Germline CDR1 and CDR2: SGHDN and FVKESK.

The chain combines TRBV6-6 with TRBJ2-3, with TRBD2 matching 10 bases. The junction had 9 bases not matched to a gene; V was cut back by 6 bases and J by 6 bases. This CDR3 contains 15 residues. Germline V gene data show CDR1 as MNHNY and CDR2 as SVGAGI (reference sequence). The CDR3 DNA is TGTGCCAGCAGATTAGCGGGAGGTCAGGCGGATACGCAGTATTTT. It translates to CASRLAGGQADTQYF.

Written as DNA, the CDR3 is TGTGCCAGCCGCTTAGGGGTTACTAATGAAAAACTGTTTTTT. Its protein product is CASRLGVTNEKLFF. The rearrangement joins TRBV19 to TRBJ1-4; perhaps TRBD1 as D (5 bases). Trimming took off 9 bases at V and 2 bases at J, with 13 bases between the two ends. Germline lookup yields CDR1 LNHDA and CDR2 SQIVND (reference sequence). CDR3 size: 14 residues.

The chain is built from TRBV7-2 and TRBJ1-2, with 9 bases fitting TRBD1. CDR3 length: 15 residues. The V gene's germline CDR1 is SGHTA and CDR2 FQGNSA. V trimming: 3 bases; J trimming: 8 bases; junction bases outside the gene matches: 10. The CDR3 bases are TGTGCCAGCAGCTTCTCCGGGACAGGGTCTCGGGGCTACACCTTC. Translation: CASSFSGTGSRGYTF.

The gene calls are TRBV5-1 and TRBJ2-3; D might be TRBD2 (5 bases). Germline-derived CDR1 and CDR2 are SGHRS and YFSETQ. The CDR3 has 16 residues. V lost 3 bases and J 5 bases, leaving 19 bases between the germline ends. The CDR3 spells CASSSSLSNEGDTQYF. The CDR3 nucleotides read TGCGCCAGCAGCTCCTCTCTTTCTAATGAGGGAGATACGCAGTATTTT.

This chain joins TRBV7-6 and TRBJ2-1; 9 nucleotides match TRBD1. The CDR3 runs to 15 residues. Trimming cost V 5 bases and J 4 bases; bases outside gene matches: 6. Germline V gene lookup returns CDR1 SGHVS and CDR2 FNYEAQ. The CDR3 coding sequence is TGTGCCAGCAGCCCCCGACAGGGGGATTACAATGAGCAGTTCTTC. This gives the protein CASSPRQGDYNEQFF.

The CDR3 nucleotides are TGTGCCACCGGGGCCGGGAGTAGGAATGAGCAGTTCTTC. It codes for CATGAGSRNEQFF. The genes are TRBV24-1 and TRBJ2-1; D is possibly TRBD2 (6 bases). V was clipped by 9 bases and J by 7 bases, with 15 bases between them. The germline V gene has CDR1 KGHDR and CDR2 SFDVKD. This CDR3 comprises 13 residues.

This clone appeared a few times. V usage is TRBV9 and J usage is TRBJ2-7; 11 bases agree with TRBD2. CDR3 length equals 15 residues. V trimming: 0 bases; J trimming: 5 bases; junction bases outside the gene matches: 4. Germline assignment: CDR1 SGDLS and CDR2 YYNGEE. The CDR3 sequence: CASSVGLAGGDEQYF. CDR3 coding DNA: TGTGCCAGCAGCGTAGGGTTAGCGGGAGGGGACGAGCAGTACTTC.

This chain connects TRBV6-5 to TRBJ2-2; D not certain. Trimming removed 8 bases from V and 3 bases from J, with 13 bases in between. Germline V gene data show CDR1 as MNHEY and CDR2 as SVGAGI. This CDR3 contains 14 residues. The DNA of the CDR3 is TGTGCCAGCTCCCAACCTGGGCACACCGGGGAGCTGTTTTTT. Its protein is CASSQPGHTGELFF.

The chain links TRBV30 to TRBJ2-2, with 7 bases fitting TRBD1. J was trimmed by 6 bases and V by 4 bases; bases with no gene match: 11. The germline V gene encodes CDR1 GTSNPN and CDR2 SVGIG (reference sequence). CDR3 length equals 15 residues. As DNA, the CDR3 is TGTGCCTGGACCAAGGGGGCAGTCGGGGCCGGGGAGCTGTTTTTT. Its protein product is CAWTKGAVGAGELFF.

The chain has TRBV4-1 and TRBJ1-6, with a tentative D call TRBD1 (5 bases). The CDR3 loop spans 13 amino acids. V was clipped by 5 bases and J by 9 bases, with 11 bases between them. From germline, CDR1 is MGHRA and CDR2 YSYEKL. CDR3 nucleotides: TGCGCCAGCAGCACCAGGGAAAGTTCACCCCTCCACTTT. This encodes CASSTRESSPLHF.

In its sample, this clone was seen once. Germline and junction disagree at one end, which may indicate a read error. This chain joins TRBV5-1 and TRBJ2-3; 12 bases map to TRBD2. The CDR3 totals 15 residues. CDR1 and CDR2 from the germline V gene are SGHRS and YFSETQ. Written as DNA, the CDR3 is TGCGCCAACAGCTCTAGCGGGAGGGGCACAGATACGCAGTATTTT. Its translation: CANSSSGRGTDTQYF.